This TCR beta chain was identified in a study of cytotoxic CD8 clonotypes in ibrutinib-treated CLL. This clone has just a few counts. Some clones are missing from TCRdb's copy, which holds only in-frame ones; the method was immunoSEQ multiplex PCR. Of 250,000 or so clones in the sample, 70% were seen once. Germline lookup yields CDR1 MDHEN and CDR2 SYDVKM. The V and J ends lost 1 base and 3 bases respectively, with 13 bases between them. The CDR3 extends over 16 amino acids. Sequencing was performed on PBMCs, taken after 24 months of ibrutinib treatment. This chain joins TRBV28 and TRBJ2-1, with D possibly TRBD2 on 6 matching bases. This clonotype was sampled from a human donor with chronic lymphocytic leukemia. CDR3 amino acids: CASSLSLFGGYNEQFF. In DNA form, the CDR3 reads TGTGCCAGCAGTTTATCGCTATTCGGGGGCTACAATGAGCAGTTCTTC.